This passage covers 10 T cell receptor beta chains from one sample sequenced in a study of breast tumors, draining lymph nodes, adjacent tissues. From the multiplex PCR reads, TCRdb called clonotypes with MiXCR, one entry per CDR3 protein. The table has fewer than 150,000 distinct CDR3 sequences, over 20% seen once. Breast cancer patients provided tissue from their axillary draining lymph nodes. Sequenced sample: axillary lymph node tissue. All receptors derive from a female donor with breast cancer. Some clones in this sample may be carry-over from other donors' samples.

This clonotype came up many times. The chain has TRBV2 and TRBJ1-2, with no clear D. The CDR3 is 13 amino acids. Germline V CDR1 and CDR2: SNHLY, FYNNEI. V lost 0 bases and J lost 3, with 5 bases in between. The CDR3 coding sequence is TGTGCCAGCAGTGAAGCAAGGGACTATGGCTACACCTTC. Its protein product is CASSEARDYGYTF.

This clonotype was found many times. V usage is TRBV28 and J usage is TRBJ2-3, with D maybe TRBD2 (7 bases). Germline V CDR1 and CDR2: MDHEN, SYDVKM. The CDR3 covers 18 residues. V dropped 3 bases and J dropped 0 bases, with 19 bases sitting between them. CDR3 DNA sequence: TGTGCCAGCAGTTTTCCCGTCGGGGGGCCCTCAAGCACAGATACGCAGTATTTT. This encodes CASSFPVGGPSSTDTQYF. The full variable domain, its missing parts supplied by reference TRBV28 and TRBJ2-3, is DVKVTQSSRYLVKRTGEKVFLECVQDMDHENMFWYRQDPGLGLRLIYFSYDVKMKEKGDIPEGYSVSREKKERFSLILESASTNQTSMYLCASSFPVGGPSSTDTQYFGPGTRLTVL.

This clonotype has only a few counts. The CDR3: CASSLVLSGNNYNEQFF. The CDR3 coding sequence is TGTGCCAGCAGCTTAGTTCTTAGCGGGAACAACTACAATGAGCAGTTCTTC. J is TRBJ2-1 and V is TRBV11-2; 8 bases agree with TRBD2. V lost 1 base and J lost 3; bases outside the gene matches: 8. Germline lookup yields CDR1 SGHAT and CDR2 FQNNGV. The CDR3 is made up of 17 amino acids.

This clonotype was recorded at least ten times. The CDR3 DNA is TGTGCCAGCAGCTTGTCGGACGGGACTTCGAACACCGGGGAGCTGTTTTTT. Translating gives CASSLSDGTSNTGELFF. The rearrangement uses TRBV7-3 and TRBJ2-2, with D possibly TRBD2 on 6 matching bases. The CDR3 is made up of 17 amino acids. V shed 3 bases and J shed 0 bases, with 14 bases lying between them. Per germline, CDR1 SGHTA and CDR2 FQGTGA.

This clonotype was detected only once. Compared with germline, one end of the junction differs, possibly owing to a read error. V and J are TRBV7-2 and TRBJ1-3; tentatively, D is TRBD1 (6 bases). The CDR3 covers 15 residues. Germline assignment: CDR1 SGHTA and CDR2 FQGNSA. CDR3 amino acids: CAGSLFTGKGNTTYF. The CDR3 DNA follows: TGTGCCGGCAGCTTATTTACAGGGAAAGGAAACACCACATATTTT.

This clonotype showed up many times. This sequence joins TRBV6-2 or TRBV6-3 and TRBJ1-2; TRBD1 agrees at 7 bases. The CDR3 contains 14 residues. Germline-derived CDR1 and CDR2 are MNHEY and SVGEGT. V lost 6 bases, J lost 4 bases, and 8 bases stayed unmatched. CDR3 sequence (DNA): TGTGCCAGCAGAGATCAACAGGGGAGCTATGGCTACACCTTC. It is translated as CASRDQQGSYGYTF.

This clonotype has a handful of counts. This chain joins TRBV28 and TRBJ1-5; 10 nucleotides align to TRBD1. Per the germline V gene, CDR1 is MDHEN and CDR2 is SYDVKM. This CDR3 has 15 amino acids. V shed 6 bases, J shed 10 bases, and the junction held 12 bases outside the gene matches. The CDR3 region has the DNA TGTGCCAGCAGCCCCCCGGACAGGGGGTCCCGACCCCAGCATTTT. Residues: CASSPPDRGSRPQHF.

The chain uses TRBV28 and TRBJ1-4; TRBD1 matches at 10 bases. With V trimmed by 4 bases and J by 8 bases, 1 base remained unmatched. This CDR3 region has 13 residues. Germline CDR1 and CDR2: MDHEN and SYDVKM. The CDR3 nucleotides are TGTGCCAGCAGTTGGACAGGGGGGGAAAAACTGTTTTTT. Its translation: CASSWTGGEKLFF.

This clonotype was seen repeatedly, ten times or more. The chain employs TRBV7-2 and TRBJ2-1; TRBD2 aligns across 8 bases. The CDR3 extends over 15 amino acids. Per germline, CDR1 SGHTA and CDR2 FQGNSA. V lost 1 base, J lost 4 bases, and 3 bases stayed unmatched. CDR3 loop: CASSLDSGTYNEQFF. The DNA of the CDR3 is TGTGCCAGCAGCTTAGATAGCGGGACGTACAATGAGCAGTTCTTC.

The rearrangement joins TRBV19 to TRBJ1-5, with D perhaps TRBD1 (5 bases). The CDR3 consists of 20 residues. Per germline, CDR1 LNHDA and CDR2 SQIVND (reference sequence). Trimming removed 3 bases at V and 1 base at J, with 25 bases between. In DNA form, the CDR3 reads TGTGCCAGTAGTATTTCCCCACGCCCGGACATGAGACCCAGCAATCAGCCCCAGCATTTT. This gives the protein CASSISPRPDMRPSNQPQHF.